This T cell receptor (beta chain) was retrieved from a study of shared clonotypes between healthy human individuals. Terminally differentiated effector memory CD45RA+ cells were excluded from the naive CD8 cells, which were CD45RO-negative and positively selected for CCR7. J lost 2 bases, V lost 1 base, and 11 bases had no gene match. The CDR3 is made up of 17 amino acids. Germline lookup yields CDR1 SNHLY and CDR2 FYNNEI. Clones were read by immunoSEQ multiplex PCR, and TCRdb kept only the in-frame ones, dropping some. The sample carries about 1,800,000 clones, roughly 94% recorded once. The sample taken for sequencing was naive CD8+ T cells sorted from blood. V is TRBV2 and J is TRBJ2-7, with 7 bases identical to TRBD2. The TCR originated in a young man in good health. The CDR3 loop is CASSEVDLAVSPYEQYF. CDR3 DNA sequence: TGTGCCAGCAGTGAAGTGGATCTAGCGGTGAGTCCCTACGAGCAGTACTTC.